This TCR beta chain emerged from a study of blood T cell repertoires in COVID-19. Whole-study context: Italy, Spain and the United States were the sources of the convalescent and acute COVID-19 samples. The cDNA or gDNA used as material had been derived from T cells, B-cell-depleted T cells, or PBMCs.

The table came from immunoSEQ multiplex PCR; TCRdb's copy has only in-frame clones and leaves some out. The table records 75,000 to 95,000 clones, under 80% of them present only once. Looked up from germline, CDR1 is ENHRY and CDR2 is SYGVKD. The CDR3 covers 15 residues. J gave up 4 bases and V 6 bases, and 5 bases lay outside the gene matches. Patients from Seattle were sampled longitudinally, starting during active infection. The chain joins TRBV10-3 to TRBJ2-1, with 11 bases lining up with TRBD2. This receptor was taken from a man in his sixties or seventies with COVID-19, enrolled during active disease. Sequences were obtained from peripheral blood. The chain's CDR3 is CAIRSGTSGYNEQFF. In DNA, the CDR3 is TGTGCCATCAGGTCCGGGACTAGCGGATACAATGAGCAGTTCTTC.